This T cell receptor beta chain stems from a study of OX40 agonist ivuxolimab in advanced cancers. Study background: A history of anti-PD-1, anti-PD-L1 or anti-CTLA-4 therapy was acceptable, and 40% had some.

Blood specimens came from baseline, cycle 4 day 1, and cycle 7 day 1. CDR1 and CDR2 (germline): SGHDT, YYEEEE. The CDR3 is made up of 15 amino acids. V lost 1 base and J 8 bases, leaving 18 bases between the germline ends. Remarks on this clone: Its antigen remains unidentified.

Study-level findings and limits: Antigens targeted by the expanded peripheral T cells were not determined. Both CD4+ and CD8+ T cell populations in blood had undergone clonal expansion by week 6 at 0.1 to 3.0 mg/kg.

Sequenced by immunoSEQ multiplex PCR; TCRdb stores in-frame clones only, minus some. The table records 60,000 to 100,000 clones, around 80% of them present only once. The sample in question was CD4+ or CD8+ T cells sorted from blood, obtained in a trial of the OX40 agonist ivuxolimab. The receptor was isolated from an adult with an advanced solid tumor such as melanoma, head and neck, liver or kidney cancer. The chain has TRBV5-6 and TRBJ1-2; tentatively, D is TRBD1 (6 bases). The CDR3 sequence is CASSLRVGRGGGYTF. In nucleotides, the CDR3 is TGTGCCAGCAGCTTGCGGGTTGGCAGGGGAGGCGGCTACACCTTC.